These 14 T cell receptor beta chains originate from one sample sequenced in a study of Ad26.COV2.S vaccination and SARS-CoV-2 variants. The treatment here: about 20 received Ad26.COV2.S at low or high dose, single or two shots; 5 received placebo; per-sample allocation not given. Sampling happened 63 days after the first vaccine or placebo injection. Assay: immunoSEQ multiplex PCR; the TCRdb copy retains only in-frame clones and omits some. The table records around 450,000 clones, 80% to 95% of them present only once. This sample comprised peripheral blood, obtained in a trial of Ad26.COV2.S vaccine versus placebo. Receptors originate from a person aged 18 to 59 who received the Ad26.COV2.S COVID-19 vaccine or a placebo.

In nucleotides, the CDR3 is TGCGCCAGCAGCCAAGATGAGGGACGGATCACCGGGGAGCTGTTTTTT. This codes for CASSQDEGRITGELFF. This chain joins TRBV4-1 and TRBJ2-2, with D tentatively TRBD1 or TRBD2 (5 bases each). The CDR3 has 16 residues. The V end lost 0 bases, the J end lost 4 bases, and 12 bases lay between the germline ends. Germline V CDR1 and CDR2: MGHRA, YSYEKL.

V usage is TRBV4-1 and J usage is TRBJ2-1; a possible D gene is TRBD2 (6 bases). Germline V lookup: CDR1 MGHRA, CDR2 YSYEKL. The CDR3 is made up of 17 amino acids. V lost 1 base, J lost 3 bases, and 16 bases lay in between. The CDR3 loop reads CASSQVPQRASYNEQFF. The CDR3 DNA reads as TGCGCCAGCAGCCAAGTCCCTCAGCGGGCGAGCTACAATGAGCAGTTCTTC.

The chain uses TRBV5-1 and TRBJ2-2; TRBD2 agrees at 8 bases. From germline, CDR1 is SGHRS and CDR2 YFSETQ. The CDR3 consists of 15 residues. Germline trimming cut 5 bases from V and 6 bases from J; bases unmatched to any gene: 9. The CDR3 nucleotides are TGCGCCAGCAGTCCGGGAGGGCCGATGGCCGGGGAGCTGTTTTTT. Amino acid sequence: CASSPGGPMAGELFF.

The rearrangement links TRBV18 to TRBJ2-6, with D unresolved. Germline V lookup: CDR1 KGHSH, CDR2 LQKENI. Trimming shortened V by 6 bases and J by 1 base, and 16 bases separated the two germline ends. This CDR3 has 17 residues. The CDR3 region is CASSWGATPSGANVLTF. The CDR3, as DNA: TGTGCCAGCTCTTGGGGTGCGACTCCTTCTGGGGCCAACGTCCTGACTTTC. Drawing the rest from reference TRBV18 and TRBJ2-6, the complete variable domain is NAGVMQNPRHLVRRRGQEARLRCSPMKGHSHVYWYRQLPEEGLKFMVYLQKENIIDESGMPKERFSAEFPKEGPSILRIQQVVRGDSAAYFCASSWGATPSGANVLTFGAGSRLTVL.

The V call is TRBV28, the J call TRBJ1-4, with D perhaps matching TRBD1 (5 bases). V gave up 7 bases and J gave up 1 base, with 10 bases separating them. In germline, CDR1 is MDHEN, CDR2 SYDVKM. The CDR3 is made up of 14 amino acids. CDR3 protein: CASMTGGTNEKLFF. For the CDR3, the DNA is TGTGCCAGCATGACGGGGGGAACTAATGAAAAACTGTTTTTT.

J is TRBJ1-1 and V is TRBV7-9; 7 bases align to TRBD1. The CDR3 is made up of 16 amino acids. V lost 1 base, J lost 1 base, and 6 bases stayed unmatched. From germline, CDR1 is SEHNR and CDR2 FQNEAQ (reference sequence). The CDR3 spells CASSLGQGEANTEAFF. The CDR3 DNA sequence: TGTGCCAGCAGCTTAGGACAGGGAGAAGCGAACACTGAAGCTTTCTTT.

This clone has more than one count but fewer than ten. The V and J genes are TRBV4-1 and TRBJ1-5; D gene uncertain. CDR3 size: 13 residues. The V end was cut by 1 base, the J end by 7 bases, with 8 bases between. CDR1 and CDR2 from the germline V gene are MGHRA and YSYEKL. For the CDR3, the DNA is TGCGCCAGCAGCCAAGCTGGGAGCCAGCCCCAGCATTTT. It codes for CASSQAGSQPQHF.

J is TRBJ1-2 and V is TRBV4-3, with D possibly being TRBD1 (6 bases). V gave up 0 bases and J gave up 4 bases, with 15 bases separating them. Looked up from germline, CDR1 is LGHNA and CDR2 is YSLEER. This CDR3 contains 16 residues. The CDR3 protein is CASSQDTGGGGYGYTF. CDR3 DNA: TGCGCCAGCAGCCAAGATACCGGGGGCGGCGGCTATGGCTACACCTTC.

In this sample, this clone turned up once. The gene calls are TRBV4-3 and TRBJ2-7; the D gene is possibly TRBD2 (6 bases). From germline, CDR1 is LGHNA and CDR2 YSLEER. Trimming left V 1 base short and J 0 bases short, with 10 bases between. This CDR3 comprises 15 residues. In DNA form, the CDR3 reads TGCGCCAGCAGCCAAGGGGGAGGCCTCTCCTACGAGCAGTACTTC. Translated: CASSQGGGLSYEQYF.

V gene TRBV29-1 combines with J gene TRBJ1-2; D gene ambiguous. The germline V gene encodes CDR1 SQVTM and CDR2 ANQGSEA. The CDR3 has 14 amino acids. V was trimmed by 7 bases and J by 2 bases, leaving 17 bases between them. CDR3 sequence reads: CSAPAGNLNYGYTF. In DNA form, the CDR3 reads TGCAGCGCCCCGGCCGGAAACCTGAACTATGGCTACACCTTC.

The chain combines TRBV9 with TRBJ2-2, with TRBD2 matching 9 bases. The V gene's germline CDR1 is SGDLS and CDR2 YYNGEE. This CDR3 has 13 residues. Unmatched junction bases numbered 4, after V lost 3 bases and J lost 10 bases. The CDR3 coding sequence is TGTGCCAGCAGCGCTAGCGGGACTGAGGAGCTGTTTTTT. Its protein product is CASSASGTEELFF. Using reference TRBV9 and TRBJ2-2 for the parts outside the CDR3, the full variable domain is DSGVTQTPKHLITATGQRVTLRCSPRSGDLSVYWYQQSLDQGLQFLIQYYNGEERAKGNILERFSAQQFPDLHSELNLSSLELGDSALYFCASSASGTEELFFGEGSRLTVL.

The CDR3 protein is CASSQNRQGDTQYF. The CDR3 DNA reads TGTGCCAGCAGCCAAAATCGGCAGGGAGATACGCAGTATTTT. The chain is built from TRBV14 and TRBJ2-3, with D possibly matching TRBD1 (5 bases). V shed 2 bases and J shed 5 bases, with 11 bases lying between them. Germline-derived CDR1 and CDR2 are SGHDN and FVKESK. The CDR3 runs 14 residues.

The CDR3 loop reads CASIQSSGANVLTF. The CDR3 DNA is TGTGCCAGTATACAGAGCTCTGGGGCCAACGTCCTGACTTTC. The gene calls are TRBV6-5 and TRBJ2-6; D not certain. In germline, CDR1 is MNHEY, CDR2 SVGAGI. This CDR3 is built from 14 residues. Trimming removed 9 bases at V and 0 bases at J, with 9 bases between.

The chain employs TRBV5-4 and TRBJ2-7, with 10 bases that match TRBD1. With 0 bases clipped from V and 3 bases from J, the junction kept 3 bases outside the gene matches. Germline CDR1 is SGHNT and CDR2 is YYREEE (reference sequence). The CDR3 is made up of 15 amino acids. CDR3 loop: CASSLGQGAFYEQYF. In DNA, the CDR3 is TGTGCCAGCAGCTTGGGACAGGGGGCTTTCTACGAGCAGTACTTC.